The 32 T cell receptor beta chains listed next were all sequenced from one sample in a study of T cells expressing NK-cell markers. TCRdb reanalyzed the 5' RACE reads and collapses them to one entry per CDR3 protein, without DNA. This table holds 200,000 to 300,000 distinct CDR3 sequences. Source material: blood T cells: a sorted CD56 or NKG2C T cell subset, CD4+ or CD8+ T cells, or bulk PBMC T cells (not recorded which). The receptors originated from a man between 18 and 29 years old in good health.

The chain employs TRBV2 and TRBJ2-1; there is no DNA to check the TCRdb D call of TRBD1. This CDR3 has 15 residues. CDR1 is SNHLY and CDR2 is FYNNEI in the germline V gene. CDR3 amino acids: CASTTDRGGYNEQFF.

The V and J genes are TRBV19 and TRBJ2-7; lacking DNA, the TRBD1 call made by TCRdb goes unchecked. CDR1 and CDR2 (germline): LNHDA, SQIVND (reference sequence). This CDR3 is 13 amino acids long. The CDR3 loop is CASNPTGTYEQYF.

The chain links TRBV6-1 to TRBJ1-2. The CDR3 is made up of 14 amino acids. The germline gives CDR1 MNHNS, CDR2 SASEGT. The CDR3 sequence is CASSEGVHMFVYTF.

J is TRBJ1-6 and V is TRBV3-1. This CDR3 is built from 16 residues. Germline CDR1 is LGHDT and CDR2 is YNNKEL (reference sequence). Here the CDR3 reads CASSPRRLDERSPLHF.

The genes are TRBV7-2 and TRBJ2-5; TCRdb selects TRBD1, and the lack of DNA leaves this call unchecked. The CDR3 totals 15 residues. CDR1 is SGHTA, CDR2 FQGNSA, per germline. The CDR3 is CASSPPPGTGETQYF.

The chain recombines TRBV12-3 or TRBV12-4 with TRBJ2-3; TCRdb lists TRBD2, though no DNA is available to test this call. The CDR3 totals 16 residues. This chain's CDR3 is CASSRGLAGSSDTQYF.

CDR3 protein: CSVAAVSRDEQFF. V usage is TRBV20-1 and J usage is TRBJ2-1. CDR1 is DFQATT, CDR2 SNEGSKA, per germline (reference sequence). This CDR3 has 13 residues.

The chain links TRBV12-3 or TRBV12-4 to TRBJ2-7; the D call of TRBD1 rests on TCRdb alone, since no DNA is present to check it. The CDR3 runs to 14 residues. The CDR3: CASTWQGKTYEQYF.

The gene calls are TRBV5-1 and TRBJ2-1; TCRdb's D call of TRBD1 is untestable without DNA. CDR1 is SGHRS and CDR2 is YFSETQ in the germline V gene. This CDR3 contains 13 residues. The CDR3 loop reads CASSTRVANEQFF.

J is TRBJ2-7 and V is TRBV7-2; TCRdb reports TRBD1, a call that lacks DNA to check it against. CDR1 and CDR2 (germline): SGHTA, FQGNSA. This CDR3 region has 16 residues. CDR3 amino acids: CASRRDSLRTEYEQYF.

The chain uses TRBV24-1 and TRBJ2-2; the D gene TCRdb calls, TRBD2, cannot be checked with no DNA. This CDR3 region has 15 residues. From germline, CDR1 is KGHDR and CDR2 SFDVKD. The CDR3 reads CATSDFGPLSGELFF.

This sequence joins TRBV20-1 and TRBJ2-1; as DNA is missing, the TRBD2 call by TCRdb cannot be tested. Germline CDR1 is DFQATT and CDR2 is SNEGSKA (reference sequence). This CDR3 spans 19 amino acids. The CDR3 reads CSARPYDKLAGAHYNEQFF.

The CDR3 sequence: CASSPPNDEQYF. V and J are TRBV18 and TRBJ2-7. Germline-derived CDR1 and CDR2 are KGHSH and LQKENI. This CDR3 contains 12 residues.

The J gene is TRBJ1-5, the V gene TRBV6-5; as DNA is missing, the TRBD1 call by TCRdb cannot be tested. The CDR3 has 14 residues. Germline loops: CDR1 MNHEY, CDR2 SVGAGI. The CDR3 sequence is CASSSGTINQPQHF.

V and J are TRBV12-3 or TRBV12-4 and TRBJ2-1; the D gene TCRdb calls, TRBD2, cannot be checked with no DNA. This CDR3 spans 15 amino acids. The CDR3 reads CASRTRLAGVYEQFF.

This chain connects TRBV5-1 to TRBJ2-1; the TCRdb D gene call, TRBD1, has no DNA to confirm it. The germline V gene has CDR1 SGHRS and CDR2 YFSETQ. CDR3 length: 17 residues. The CDR3 loop reads CASSDVGRGSSYNEQFF.

V usage is TRBV6-1 and J usage is TRBJ2-1; TCRdb's assignment of TRBD2 cannot be checked, as there is no DNA. Germline CDR1 reads MNHNS; CDR2 reads SASEGT. The CDR3 covers 19 residues. This chain's CDR3 is CASLRGRTSGSVLANEQFF.

CDR3 region: CASSLGAGESPLHF. This chain uses TRBV5-1 with TRBJ1-6; TCRdb proposes TRBD1, but this gene call is untestable without DNA. The CDR3 extends over 14 amino acids. CDR1 and CDR2 (germline): SGHRS, YFSETQ.

The chain combines TRBV9 with TRBJ1-6; as DNA is missing, the TRBD1 call by TCRdb cannot be tested. The CDR3 extends over 15 amino acids. CDR1 SGDLS and CDR2 YYNGEE come from the germline V gene. CDR3 in amino acids: CASSAPGQGNSPLHF.

This chain connects TRBV12-3 or TRBV12-4 to TRBJ1-1. This CDR3 spans 14 amino acids. The CDR3 here is CASSRPPDNTEAFF.

The rearrangement joins TRBV6-2 or TRBV6-3 to TRBJ1-1; TCRdb reports TRBD1, a call that lacks DNA to check it against. This CDR3 is 16 amino acids long. From germline, CDR1 is MNHEY and CDR2 SVGEGT. CDR3: CASSYGAGYGNTEAFF.

The chain joins TRBV29-1 to TRBJ2-7; without DNA, the TCRdb call of TRBD1 cannot be checked. Germline values: CDR1 SQVTM, CDR2 ANQGSEA. The CDR3 has 14 amino acids. CDR3 protein: CSAANEDNAYEQYF.

This chain joins TRBV28 and TRBJ2-7. The CDR3 contains 14 residues. Germline CDR1 and CDR2: MDHEN and SYDVKM. CDR3 in amino acids: CASSLRRDSYEQYF. Supplemented by reference TRBV28 and TRBJ2-7, the full variable domain reads DVKVTQSSRYLVKRTGEKVFLECVQDMDHENMFWYRQDPGLGLRLIYFSYDVKMKEKGDIPEGYSVSREKKERFSLILESASTNQTSMYLCASSLRRDSYEQYFGPGTRLTVT.

This CDR3 is CASRFDGTGNSPLHF. The rearrangement joins TRBV6-2 or TRBV6-3 to TRBJ1-6; TCRdb picks TRBD1, but there is no DNA to check that call. CDR1 and CDR2 from the germline V gene are MNHEY and SVGEGT. The CDR3 contains 15 residues.

This rearrangement joins TRBV20-1 to TRBJ2-1; without DNA, the TCRdb call of TRBD2 cannot be checked. The length of the CDR3 is 15 residues. The germline CDR1 and CDR2 sequences are DFQATT and SNEGSKA (reference sequence). The CDR3 loop reads CSAPTGLAGVGEQFF.

V and J are TRBV5-1 and TRBJ2-1; TCRdb reports TRBD1, a call that lacks DNA to check it against. The germline V gene encodes CDR1 SGHRS and CDR2 YFSETQ. This CDR3 comprises 16 residues. CDR3 in amino acids: CASSFSTGVNYNEQFF.

The J gene is TRBJ1-5, the V gene TRBV12-3 or TRBV12-4; as DNA is missing, the TRBD1 call by TCRdb cannot be tested. The length of the CDR3 is 12 residues. CDR3 in amino acids: CATKQDSQPQHF.

This sequence joins TRBV20-1 and TRBJ2-1; TCRdb designates TRBD1, a call that cannot be tested without DNA. The V gene's germline CDR1 is DFQATT and CDR2 SNEGSKA (reference sequence). This CDR3 contains 13 residues. CDR3 residues: CSASPENGREQFF.

This rearrangement joins TRBV20-1 to TRBJ2-3. The CDR3 length is 12 residues. From germline, CDR1 is DFQATT and CDR2 SNEGSKA (reference sequence). CDR3 sequence reads: CSASRVLNTQYF.

The CDR3 loop is CASSLGLAGYTDTQYF. The chain recombines TRBV7-3 with TRBJ2-3; the D call of TRBD2 rests on TCRdb alone, since no DNA is present to check it. CDR1 and CDR2 (germline): SGHTA, FQGTGA. The length of the CDR3 is 16 residues.

The genes are TRBV19 and TRBJ2-1; the TCRdb D gene call, TRBD1, has no DNA to confirm it. From germline, CDR1 is LNHDA and CDR2 SQIVND (reference sequence). There are 15 residues in the CDR3. The CDR3 loop is CASSTQRPWYNEQFF. Full variable domain (remainder filled in from reference TRBV19 and TRBJ2-1): DGGITQSPKYLFRKEGQNVTLSCEQNLNHDAMYWYRQDPGQGLRLIYYSQIVNDFQKGDIAEGYSVSREKKESFPLTVTSAQKNPTAFYLCASSTQRPWYNEQFFGPGTRLTVL.

The chain recombines TRBV7-2 with TRBJ2-1. The CDR3 consists of 13 residues. Germline V CDR1 and CDR2: SGHTA, FQGNSA. CDR3 in amino acids: CASSAGPLNEQFF.